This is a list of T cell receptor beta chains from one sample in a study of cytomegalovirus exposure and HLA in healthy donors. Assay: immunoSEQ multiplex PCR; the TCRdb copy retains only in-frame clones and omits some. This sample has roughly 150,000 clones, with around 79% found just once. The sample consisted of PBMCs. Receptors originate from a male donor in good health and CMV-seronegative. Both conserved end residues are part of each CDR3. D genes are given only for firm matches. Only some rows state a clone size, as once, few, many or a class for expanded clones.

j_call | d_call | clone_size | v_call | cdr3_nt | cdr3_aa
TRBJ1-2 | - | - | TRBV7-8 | TGTGCCAGCAGCCCCACTGCTAACTATGGCTACACCTTC | CASSPTANYGYTF
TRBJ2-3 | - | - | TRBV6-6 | TGTGCCAGCAGTTACCAAAGCGGAAGAAGAGATACGCAGTATTTT | CASSYQSGRRDTQYF
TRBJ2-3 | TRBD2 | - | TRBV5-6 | TGTGCCAGCGGCGCGGGGGGATACGATACGCAGTATTTT | CASGAGGYDTQYF
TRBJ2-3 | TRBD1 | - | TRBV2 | TGTGCCAGCAGTCCCGGACAGGGGATCACAGATACGCAGTATTTT | CASSPGQGITDTQYF
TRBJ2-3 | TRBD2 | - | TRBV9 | TGTGCCAGCAGCGTAGTGGCGGGAGGGGGAGATACGCAGTATTTT | CASSVVAGGGDTQYF
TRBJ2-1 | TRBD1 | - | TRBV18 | TGTGCCAGCTCACCCACAGGGGGCAATGAGCAGTTCTTC | CASSPTGGNEQFF
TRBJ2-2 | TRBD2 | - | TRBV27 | TGTGCCAGCAGTTCCGGGACTAGCGGGAACACCGGGGAGCTGTTTTTT | CASSSGTSGNTGELFF
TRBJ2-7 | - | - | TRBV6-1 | TGTGCCAGCAGTGAAGCGAGTCGCGGAATTCTGTACTTC | CASSEASRGILYF
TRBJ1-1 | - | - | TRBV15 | TGTGCCACCAGCAGAGGTTTGGCAGAAGCTTTCTTT | CATSRGLAEAFF
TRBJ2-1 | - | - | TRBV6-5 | TGTGCCAGCAGTTACGCCGATAGGGGTGAGCAGTTCTTC | CASSYADRGEQFF
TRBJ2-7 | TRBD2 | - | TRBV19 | TGTGCCAGTAGTATCCGGACTAGCGGGCCGTACGAGCAGTACTTC | CASSIRTSGPYEQYF
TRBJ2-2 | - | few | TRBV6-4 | TGTGCCAGCACCGGTACACCCGAGGCCGGGGAGCTGTTTTTT | CASTGTPEAGELFF
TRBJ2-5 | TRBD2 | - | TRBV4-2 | TGTGCCAGCAGCTACGGACTAGCGGGGGGCTCAGGGACCCAGTACTTC | CASSYGLAGGSGTQYF
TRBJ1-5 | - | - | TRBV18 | TGTGCCAGCTCGAATTCGGGGAATCAGCCCCAGCATTTT | CASSNSGNQPQHF
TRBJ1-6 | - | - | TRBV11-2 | TGTGCCAGCAGCTTACCCGGCGGGGGGTCACCCCTCCACTTT | CASSLPGGGSPLHF
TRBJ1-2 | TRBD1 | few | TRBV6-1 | TGTGCCAGCAGTGAAGAGGGGACAGGAGCCGTGTCTAACTATGGCTACACCTTC | CASSEEGTGAVSNYGYTF